Following are 12 T cell receptor beta chains from one sample sequenced in a study of blood T cell repertoires in COVID-19 (dated by TCRdb to 2020 to 2021). Receptor amplification or capture employed the immunoSEQ multiplex PCR assay. Not all clones reach the TCRdb copy of this immuneACCESS table, which keeps in-frame sequences only. Checked studies attribute under half of the gap to unresolved V genes and leave the rest unexplained. In this sample the table shows approximately 85,000 clones, roughly 87% of which occur a single time. Of the sample, under 3% falls within the top ten clones. Sequencing was done on a sample of peripheral blood. Receptors originate from a woman in her fifties or sixties with active or convalescent COVID-19.

V and J are TRBV4-2 and TRBJ1-2; D call uncertain. This CDR3 contains 18 residues. Trimming removed 7 bases from V and 4 bases from J, with 28 bases in between. Per germline, CDR1 LGHNA and CDR2 YNFKEQ. CDR3 sequence reads: CASKLGLLPSNSIYGYTF. DNA for the CDR3: TGTGCCAGCAAATTGGGTCTCCTACCGTCCAATAGCATCTATGGCTACACCTTC.

This clone showed up just once. This chain connects TRBV15 to TRBJ1-2; TRBD1 might be the D (6 bases). Trimming pared 4 bases from V and 7 bases from J, leaving 22 bases between. Per germline, CDR1 LNHNV and CDR2 YYDKDF (reference sequence). The CDR3 extends over 16 amino acids. The CDR3 loop reads CATSTRVIQGNGGYTF. The CDR3 nucleotides read TGTGCCACCAGCACACGGGTGATACAGGGAAATGGTGGCTACACCTTC.

As DNA, the CDR3 is TGTGCCAGCAGCTTAGGGCAGATTAATGAAAAACTGTTTTTT. It specifies CASSLGQINEKLFF. V and J are TRBV13 and TRBJ1-4; no firm D call. V gave up 0 bases and J gave up 4 bases, with 6 bases separating them. Germline V lookup: CDR1 PRHDT, CDR2 FYEKMQ (reference sequence). The CDR3 covers 14 residues.

This clone is a singleton in its sample. The rearrangement links TRBV7-2 to TRBJ2-4, with D perhaps matching TRBD1 (6 bases). Trimming removed 1 base from V and 4 bases from J, with 17 bases in between. Germline V gene data show CDR1 as SGHTA and CDR2 as FQGNSA. CDR3 length: 17 residues. Here the CDR3 DNA reads TGTGCCAGCAGCTTAGTCGGGACACCGAAAACAAAAAACATTCAGTACTTC. Translation: CASSLVGTPKTKNIQYF.

This sequence joins TRBV10-3 and TRBJ2-2, with D possibly being TRBD2 (5 bases). The V gene's germline CDR1 is ENHRY and CDR2 SYGVKD. Trimming took 4 bases from V and 2 from J, leaving 8 bases between them. The CDR3 loop spans 14 amino acids. The chain's CDR3 is CAISARTNTGELFF. The CDR3 region has the DNA TGTGCCATCAGTGCAAGGACTAACACCGGGGAGCTGTTTTTT.

The chain joins TRBV7-9 to TRBJ2-5; a weak D match, TRBD2 (8 bases). Germline assignment: CDR1 SEHNR and CDR2 FQNEAQ (reference sequence). V gave up 4 bases and J gave up 4 bases, with 16 bases separating them. CDR3 length: 15 amino acids. CDR3 nucleotide sequence: TGTGCCAGCAGCTCAACAGGGGCGGGGGGAGAGACCCAGTACTTC. Translating it yields CASSSTGAGGETQYF.

A single count supports this clone. Within the sample, other DNA sequences also encode this same CDR3. The gene calls are TRBV5-1 and TRBJ2-7; the match to TRBD1 covers 8 bases. V lost 0 bases to trimming and J lost 2 bases; unmatched junction nucleotides: 1. The germline CDR1 and CDR2 sequences are SGHRS and YFSETQ. This CDR3 is built from 14 residues. This chain's CDR3 is CASSLGQGPYEQYF. Here the CDR3 DNA reads TGCGCCAGCAGCTTGGGACAGGGGCCCTACGAGCAGTACTTC.

This clone was seen more than once but under ten times. The V call is TRBV6-5, the J call TRBJ1-2; TRBD1 matches at 10 bases. The germline V gene has CDR1 MNHEY and CDR2 SVGAGI. This CDR3 has 15 amino acids. The trim removed 6 bases at V and 7 bases at J, leaving 11 bases unmatched. The DNA of the CDR3 is TGTGCCAGCAGGCCACCCGGGACAGGGGTGGGTGGCTACACCTTC. Its translation: CASRPPGTGVGGYTF.

The chain combines TRBV6-5 with TRBJ1-2; 7 bases map to TRBD1. The CDR3 totals 15 residues. Losses at the gene ends were 5 bases for V and 4 bases for J; bases not matched to a gene: 10. The germline V gene has CDR1 MNHEY and CDR2 SVGAGI. The CDR3 nucleotides read TGTGCCAGCAGTACAAATTACAGGGGTAGCTATGGCTACACCTTC. Amino acid sequence: CASSTNYRGSYGYTF.

The V and J genes are TRBV2 and TRBJ2-5, with D tentatively TRBD1 (7 bases). Trimming took off 7 bases at V and 3 bases at J, with 18 bases between the two ends. This CDR3 has 15 amino acids. Germline CDR1 SNHLY, CDR2 FYNNEI. The CDR3 region is CASIPFTGEEETQYF. Here the CDR3 DNA reads TGTGCCAGCATTCCTTTTACAGGGGAGGAAGAGACCCAGTACTTC.

This sequence joins TRBV6-5 and TRBJ2-7; D gene unclear. Trimming pared 6 bases from V and 3 bases from J, leaving 6 bases between. The CDR3 totals 11 residues. CDR1 and CDR2 (germline): MNHEY, SVGAGI. The CDR3 loop reads CASRNSYEQYF. The CDR3 bases are TGTGCCAGCAGGAATAGCTACGAGCAGTACTTC.

The chain links TRBV6-5 to TRBJ1-1; 7 bases match TRBD1. Germline CDR1 is MNHEY and CDR2 is SVGAGI. This CDR3 has 13 amino acids. J gave up 4 bases and V 7 bases, and 6 bases lay outside the gene matches. The chain's CDR3 is CASTTPGGTEAFF. The DNA for the CDR3 is TGTGCCAGCACCACCCCAGGGGGCACTGAAGCTTTCTTT.